The 27 T cell receptor beta chains given below trace back to one sample, sequenced in a study of T cells in Graves' hyperthyroidism and ophthalmopathy. What was amplified from RNA transcripts were TCR beta CDR3 regions. The study used the HTBI primer set for a first-round RT-PCR of the TCR CDR3. A single record per CDR3 protein comes from TCRdb applying MiXCR to the multiplex PCR reads. In the table there are over 500,000 distinct CDR3 sequences, around 43% of which are singletons. The sequenced sample was peripheral blood or thyroid tissue (not recorded which). These receptors were collected from an adult woman with Graves' disease, either hyperthyroidism or ophthalmopathy (not recorded which).

The chain has TRBV6-1 and TRBJ2-7, with D possibly TRBD2 on 5 matching bases. Germline assignment: CDR1 MNHNS and CDR2 SASEGT. V shed 7 bases and J shed 9 bases, with 16 bases lying between them. This CDR3 region has 12 residues. CDR3: CASMDPPGGQYF. The CDR3 nucleotides read TGTGCCAGCATGGACCCCCCAGGAGGGCAGTACTTC.

This clonotype was seen more than once but under ten times. V is TRBV29-1 and J is TRBJ1-4; TRBD1 agrees at 7 bases. Per the germline V gene, CDR1 is SQVTM and CDR2 is ANQGSEA. V trimming: 5 bases; J trimming: 4 bases; junction bases outside the gene matches: 10. The length of the CDR3 is 15 residues. The chain's CDR3 is CSVKSRDRHNEKLFF. The CDR3 nucleotides read TGCAGCGTTAAATCAAGGGACAGACATAATGAAAAACTGTTTTTT.

The rearrangement links TRBV28 to TRBJ1-1; 7 positions agree with TRBD1. The CDR3 is made up of 14 amino acids. Germline V gene lookup returns CDR1 MDHEN and CDR2 SYDVKM. Trimming cost V 6 bases and J 4 bases; bases outside gene matches: 8. This chain's CDR3 is CASRDRVSGTEAFF. The CDR3 DNA is TGTGCCAGCAGAGACAGGGTATCCGGCACTGAAGCTTTCTTT.

This rearrangement joins TRBV3-1 to TRBJ2-5; 11 bases align to TRBD2. Germline V gene lookup returns CDR1 LGHDT and CDR2 YNNKEL (reference sequence). The CDR3 is 17 residues long. J was trimmed by 2 bases and V by 8 bases; bases with no gene match: 13. The CDR3 here is CASGPFTSGRGQETQYF. The CDR3 DNA is TGTGCCAGCGGCCCTTTTACTAGCGGGAGAGGTCAAGAGACCCAGTACTTC.

This clonotype was counted a single time. A much bigger clone sits one base away, suggesting this may be a read error. CDR3 in amino acids: CASSQDTGTGRNGYTF. The CDR3 region has the DNA TGCGCCAGCAGCCAAGATACGGGGACAGGGAGGAATGGCTACACCTTC. This sequence joins TRBV7-2 and TRBJ1-2; 9 bases align to TRBD1. The CDR3 consists of 16 residues. Germline-derived CDR1 and CDR2 are SGHTA and FQGNSA.

Here the CDR3 DNA reads TGTGCCAGCAGCTTAGTTTCTGGCTACACCTTC. Amino acids: CASSLVSGYTF. V is TRBV7-2 and J is TRBJ1-2; D gene unclear. CDR3 length: 11 residues. CDR1 SGHTA and CDR2 FQGNSA come from the germline V gene. With 1 base removed from V and 7 bases from J, the gap between germline ends came to 4 bases.

This clonotype was counted a single time. This rearrangement joins TRBV6-9 to TRBJ2-6; 7 nucleotides line up with TRBD1. The ends lost 4 bases at V and 4 bases at J; junction bases unmatched: 7. The CDR3 is 16 amino acids. Germline V gene sequence: CDR1 MNHGY, CDR2 SVAAGI. The DNA of the CDR3 is TGTGCCAGCAGTTTAGAAGAGGGGGCGGGGGCCAACGTCCTGACTTTC. This codes for CASSLEEGAGANVLTF.

This clonotype was counted a few times. V is TRBV7-9 and J is TRBJ2-5, with 7 bases matching TRBD2. The ends lost 2 bases at V and 5 bases at J; junction bases unmatched: 8. Germline V CDR1 and CDR2: SEHNR, FQNEAQ (reference sequence). The CDR3 has 15 amino acids. CDR3 sequence reads: CASSLSLAEVETQYF. DNA of the CDR3: TGTGCCAGCAGCTTATCCCTAGCGGAGGTGGAGACCCAGTACTTC.

This chain connects TRBV20-1 to TRBJ1-1; D is perhaps TRBD1 (5 bases). The CDR3 is 14 amino acids. V shed 8 bases and J shed 0 bases, with 16 bases lying between them. Germline CDR1 reads DFQATT; CDR2 reads SNEGSKA (reference sequence). CDR3 sequence: CSRPGTALNTEAFF. As DNA, the CDR3 is TGCAGTAGACCCGGGACGGCCCTGAACACTGAAGCTTTCTTT.

The CDR3 sequence: CASSVGPGAVNTEAFF. The DNA for the CDR3 is TGTGCCAGCAGCGTAGGCCCAGGGGCGGTGAACACTGAAGCTTTCTTT. J is TRBJ1-1 and V is TRBV9, with a weak D call TRBD1 (6 bases). The V end was cut by 0 bases, the J end by 0 bases, with 12 bases between. CDR1 and CDR2 (germline): SGDLS, YYNGEE. CDR3 length: 16 residues.

This clonotype was counted ten times or more. V gene TRBV19 combines with J gene TRBJ2-7; 7 bases agree with TRBD1. The germline CDR1 and CDR2 sequences are LNHDA and SQIVND (reference sequence). V gave up 6 bases and J gave up 2 bases; unmatched junction bases: 7. The CDR3 consists of 14 residues. The CDR3 DNA reads TGTGCCAGTAGCGAGACAGGGAGAGCCTACGAGCAGTACTTC. Translation gives CASSETGRAYEQYF.

The chain combines TRBV19 with TRBJ2-2; D gene uncertain. The CDR3 covers 14 residues. V lost 3 bases to trimming and J lost 6 bases, with 11 bases between them. The germline V gene encodes CDR1 LNHDA and CDR2 SQIVND (reference sequence). The chain's CDR3 is CASSISPPSGELFF. DNA of the CDR3: TGTGCCAGTAGTATTTCCCCCCCATCCGGGGAGCTGTTTTTT.

This chain connects TRBV7-9 to TRBJ2-5; perhaps TRBD1 as D (6 bases). This CDR3 has 12 residues. Per the germline V gene, CDR1 is SEHNR and CDR2 is FQNEAQ (reference sequence). V dropped 7 bases and J dropped 4 bases, with 10 bases sitting between them. For the CDR3, the DNA is TGTGCCAGCATAGCCAGGGGAGAGACCCAGTACTTC. It encodes CASIARGETQYF.

In its sample, this clonotype was seen many times. V usage is TRBV20-1 and J usage is TRBJ2-5; no firm D call. CDR3 size: 12 residues. Germline V gives CDR1 DFQATT, CDR2 SNEGSKA (reference sequence). V lost 6 bases and J lost 3, with 11 bases in between. The CDR3 spells CSAYGLEETQYF. The CDR3 nucleotides are TGCAGTGCATACGGATTGGAAGAGACCCAGTACTTC.

This clonotype was counted only a few times. The chain couples TRBV4-1 to TRBJ2-6, with 11 bases that match TRBD2. CDR1 and CDR2 from the germline V gene are MGHRA and YSYEKL. After removal of 4 bases from V and 3 bases from J, the junction contained 8 bases not matched to a gene. The CDR3 loop spans 18 amino acids. The CDR3: CASSPLLAGVFGANVLTF. The CDR3 DNA follows: TGCGCCAGCAGCCCTCTACTAGCGGGAGTCTTTGGGGCCAACGTCCTGACTTTC.

For this clonotype: The conserved final phenylalanine or tryptophan is absent from the CDR3, which likely points to a read error. The chain is built from TRBV20-1 and TRBJ1-5; 8 positions match TRBD1. This CDR3 region has 14 residues. Germline-derived CDR1 and CDR2 are DFQATT and SNEGSKA (reference sequence). The V gene end was trimmed by 3 bases and the J gene end by 4 bases; junction bases not matched to a gene: 5. CDR3 DNA sequence: TGCAGTGCTAGCTCGGACAGGGAGAATCAGCCCCAGCATTCT. It codes for CSASSDRENQPQHS.

The table lists this clonotype with many counts. The gene calls are TRBV7-9 and TRBJ1-4; D is ambiguous. The CDR3 runs to 17 residues. Germline V lookup: CDR1 SEHNR, CDR2 FQNEAQ (reference sequence). The V end lost 1 base, the J end lost 3 bases, and 15 bases lay between the germline ends. CDR3 residues: CASSLGSVSGANEKLFF. DNA for the CDR3: TGTGCCAGCAGCTTAGGCAGTGTTTCGGGAGCTAATGAAAAACTGTTTTTT.

This clonotype turned up a few times. The rearrangement joins TRBV10-3 to TRBJ1-5, with D possibly being TRBD1 (5 bases). The CDR3 runs to 14 residues. The V gene lost 8 bases and the J gene lost 2 bases, with 13 bases spanning the gap. Germline loops: CDR1 ENHRY, CDR2 SYGVKD. CDR3 loop: CAISRDLGNQPQHF. The CDR3 DNA sequence: TGTGCCATCTCCAGGGACCTGGGCAATCAGCCCCAGCATTTT.

This clonotype has a handful of counts. The rearrangement joins TRBV7-9 to TRBJ2-7; D assignment may be TRBD1 or TRBD2 (5 bases each). Germline CDR1 reads SEHNR; CDR2 reads FQNEAQ (reference sequence). V was cut by 5 bases and J by 2 bases, with 19 bases left in between. This CDR3 spans 16 amino acids. CDR3 in amino acids: CASSPRGGQGPYEQYF. DNA for the CDR3: TGTGCCAGCAGCCCGAGGGGCGGCCAGGGACCCTACGAGCAGTACTTC.

The rearrangement joins TRBV19 to TRBJ1-1, with 8 bases matching TRBD1. J lost 6 bases, V lost 3 bases, and 15 bases had no gene match. CDR1 LNHDA and CDR2 SQIVND come from the germline V gene (reference sequence). This CDR3 has 17 residues. The CDR3 is CASSIPRTGILKPEAFF. The CDR3 DNA reads as TGTGCCAGTAGTATCCCCCGGACAGGGATATTGAAGCCTGAAGCTTTCTTT.

Points on this clonotype: This may arise from a read error, as a much more abundant clone is one base away. V gene TRBV5-1 combines with J gene TRBJ2-5, with 8 bases identical to TRBD2. There are 15 residues in the CDR3. The germline gives CDR1 SGHRS, CDR2 YFSETQ. The CDR3 loop is CASSLELAAEEAQYF. The CDR3 nucleotides read TGCGCCAGCAGCTTGGAACTAGCGGCTGAAGAGGCCCAGTACTTC.

The CDR3 DNA follows: TGTGCCAGCAGCGTCTCAGGGGAGTTCATCTATGGCTACACCTTC. It specifies CASSVSGEFIYGYTF. The rearrangement uses TRBV9 and TRBJ1-2; possibly TRBD1 for D (6 bases). The CDR3 loop spans 15 amino acids. Trimming cost V 2 bases and J 4 bases, with 15 bases left between them. Germline CDR1 is SGDLS and CDR2 is YYNGEE. Variable domain in full (rest from reference TRBV9 and TRBJ1-2): DSGVTQTPKHLITATGQRVTLRCSPRSGDLSVYWYQQSLDQGLQFLIQYYNGEERAKGNILERFSAQQFPDLHSELNLSSLELGDSALYFCASSVSGEFIYGYTFGSGTRLTVV.

This clonotype has only a few counts. A much larger clone differs from this one at a single base, so this may be a read error. V is TRBV6-5 and J is TRBJ1-2; the D is unclear. The V end was cut by 0 bases, the J end by 2 bases, with 4 bases between. This CDR3 has 13 residues. Germline CDR1 and CDR2: MNHEY and SVGAGI. In nucleotides, the CDR3 is TGTGCCAGCAGTTACTCCCTGAACTATGGCTACACCTTC. It codes for CASSYSLNYGYTF.

This clonotype showed up many times. The CDR3 DNA follows: TGTGCCAGCAACTTAGACAGGTTCGGGGCCAACGTCCTGACTTTC. Translated: CASNLDRFGANVLTF. The rearrangement joins TRBV2 to TRBJ2-6, with D possibly TRBD1 on 6 matching bases. Trimming left V 7 bases short and J 4 bases short, with 14 bases between. The CDR3 has 15 amino acids. CDR1 is SNHLY, CDR2 FYNNEI, per germline.

The V gene is TRBV10-3, the J gene TRBJ2-7, with 11 bases identical to TRBD1. With V trimmed by 8 bases and J by 5 bases, 5 bases remained unmatched. This CDR3 is built from 13 residues. From germline, CDR1 is ENHRY and CDR2 SYGVKD. The CDR3 DNA reads as TGTGCCATCGGACAGGGGGCGGGTGACGAGCAGTACTTC. It specifies CAIGQGAGDEQYF.

This clonotype has a single count. The CDR3 sequence is CASSFFGSTEAFF. In nucleotides, the CDR3 is TGTGCCAGCAGTTTTTTTGGTAGCACTGAAGCTTTCTTT. The chain links TRBV25-1 to TRBJ1-1; D unresolved. There are 13 residues in the CDR3. Germline CDR1 is MGHDK and CDR2 is SYGVNS. The V gene lost 5 bases and the J gene lost 4 bases, with 11 bases spanning the gap.

Ten or more counts support this clonotype. The chain is built from TRBV7-9 and TRBJ1-4; possibly TRBD1 for D (5 bases). Germline V gene lookup returns CDR1 SEHNR and CDR2 FQNEAQ (reference sequence). V was trimmed by 5 bases and J by 4 bases, leaving 14 bases between them. This CDR3 region has 15 residues. CDR3 loop: CASSPGTDNNEKLFF. Here the CDR3 DNA reads TGTGCCAGCAGCCCCGGGACGGACAATAATGAAAAACTGTTTTTT.